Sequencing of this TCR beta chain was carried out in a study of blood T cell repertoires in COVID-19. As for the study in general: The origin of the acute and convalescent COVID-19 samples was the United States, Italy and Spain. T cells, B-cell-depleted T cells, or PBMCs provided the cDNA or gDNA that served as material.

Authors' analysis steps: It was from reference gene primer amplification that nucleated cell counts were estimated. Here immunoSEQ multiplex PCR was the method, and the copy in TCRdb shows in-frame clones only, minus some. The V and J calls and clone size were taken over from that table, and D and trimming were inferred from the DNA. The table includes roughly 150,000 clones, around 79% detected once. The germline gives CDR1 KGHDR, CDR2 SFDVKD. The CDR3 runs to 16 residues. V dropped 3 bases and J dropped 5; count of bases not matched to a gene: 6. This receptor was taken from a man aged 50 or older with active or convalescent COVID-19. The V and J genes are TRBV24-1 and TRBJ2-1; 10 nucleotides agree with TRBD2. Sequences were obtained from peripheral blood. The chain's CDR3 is CATSDPGLAANNEQFF. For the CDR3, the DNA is TGTGCCACCAGTGATCCCGGACTAGCGGCCAACAATGAGCAGTTCTTC.